This T cell receptor (beta chain) was sequenced during a study of cytomegalovirus exposure and HLA in healthy donors listed by TCRdb under 2017. About the investigation overall: The 666 repertoires of the first cohort and the roughly 110 validation repertoires were produced on the same platform, according to a later analysis. The aim of the study was to test whether cataloging public T cell receptors could identify signatures of past pathogen exposure. Along with the roughly 700-subject first cohort, a separate validation cohort of over a hundred different subjects was used. To predict cytomegalovirus infection status, the study combined high-throughput TCR immunosequencing, statistical association of individual TCRs with disease status, and machine learning.

Library preparation was by the immunoSEQ multiplex PCR assay. Regarding the original processing steps: To diagnose cytomegalovirus status from the catalog of TCR beta chain sequences, a statistical classification framework was built. TCRdb took over this immuneACCESS table, retaining in-frame rearrangements with V and J assigned. Such tables are incomplete; in checked studies, under half of the missing clones stem from an unresolved V gene, and the remainder is unexplained. V, J and clone size derive from that table, while D and trimming were established from the DNA sequence. A total of some 200,000 clones appear in this sample, about 89% of them only once. 7.2% of the sample is in the top ten clones. The investigation overall reported the following: The study listed around 160 TCR beta chains as associated with cytomegalovirus. The authors suggested that the approach could potentially be extended to other disease states and immunological phenotypes. Across donors, most TCR sequences were observed very rarely, whereas some public TCRs were present in many individuals. The validation cohort had no HLA typing available for a later analysis, so co-occurrence within that cohort was assessed over all 120 or so repertoires. The classifier was reported to diagnose cytomegalovirus status with high specificity and sensitivity in both the original and validation cohorts. Subsequent analysis determined that TCRs grouped into clusters in the first cohort also showed a tendency toward co-occurrence across the approximately 110 validation repertoires, and approximately 93% of cluster scores exceeded 0. Three of the identified cytomegalovirus-associated TCR beta chains were confirmed in vitro to be specific for cytomegalovirus antigens.

Donors formed part of the validation cohort, which comprised about 130 subjects and was distinct from the first cohort of several hundred subjects. Its CDR3 holds 15 amino acids, cysteine through phenylalanine. The kept DNA is CDR3 alone, 45 bases in frame from the first base. In the germline V gene (reference sequence), CDR1 corresponds to SGHAT and CDR2 to FQDESV. The junction carries 10 bases between V and J, which are trimmed by 1 base and 0 bases respectively. As for this clone: Its antigen target is currently unknown. One base away there is no much larger clone; base qualities are not given.

The chain couples TRBV11-1 to TRBJ2-7; no D gene is confidently identified. The sequence was collected from a man aged 30 to 45 in good health and CMV-seropositive. Sequenced sample: PBMCs. CDR3 region: CASSLVQASSYEQYF. The DNA reads as follows: TGTGCCAGCAGCTTAGTCCAGGCGAGCTCCTACGAGCAGTACTTC.